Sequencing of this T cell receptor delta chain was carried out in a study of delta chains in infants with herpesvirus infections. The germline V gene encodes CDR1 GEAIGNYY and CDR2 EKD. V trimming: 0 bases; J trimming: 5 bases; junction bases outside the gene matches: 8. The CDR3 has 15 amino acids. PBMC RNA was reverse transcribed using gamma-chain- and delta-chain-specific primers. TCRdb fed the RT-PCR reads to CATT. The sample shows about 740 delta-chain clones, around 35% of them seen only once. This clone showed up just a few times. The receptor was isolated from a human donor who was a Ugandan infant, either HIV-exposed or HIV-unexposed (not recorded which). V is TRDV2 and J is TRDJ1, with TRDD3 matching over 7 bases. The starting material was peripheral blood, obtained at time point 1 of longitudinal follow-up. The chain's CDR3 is CACDTVGIPPDKLIF. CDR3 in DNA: TGTGCCTGTGACACCGTAGGGATACCCCCGGATAAACTCATCTTT.